Listed below are T cell receptor beta chains from one sample, sequenced in a study of T cell responses to AZD1222 COVID-19 vaccine. Sequencing used immunoSEQ multiplex PCR; TCRdb keeps in-frame clones, though not all of them. Of 150,000 or so clones listed, approximately 94% are singletons. This specimen consisted of peripheral blood, obtained on day 0 of AZD1222 vaccination. Source of these receptors: an adult in good health. The CDR3 runs from the conserved cysteine through the conserved F or W. A D gene is named only where the DNA matches it firmly. Clone sizes are given selectively: once, few, many, or a class where the clone is expanded.

>NA|NA|TRBJ1-5|TRBV7-2
CASSLGWNKAQHF
TGTGCCAGCAGCTTAGGGTGGAATAAGGCCCAGCATTTT
>NA|NA|TRBJ1-6|TRBV4-1
CASSQVASRVYNSPLHF
TGCGCCAGCAGCCAAGTAGCGTCCAGGGTATATAATTCACCCCTCCACTTT
>NA|NA|TRBJ1-6|TRBV28
CASSFVGSPLHF
TGTGCCAGCAGTTTTGTCGGTTCACCCCTCCACTTT
>NA|TRBD2|TRBJ2-1|TRBV2
CASSPGPGTSGGYNEQFF
TGTGCCAGCAGTCCTGGTCCCGGGACTAGCGGGGGCTACAATGAGCAGTTCTTC
>NA|TRBD1|TRBJ1-5|TRBV7-6
CASSPGQMSNQPQHF
TGTGCCAGCAGCCCGGGACAGATGAGCAATCAGCCCCAGCATTTT
>NA|NA|TRBJ1-3|TRBV2
CASSMTPYGNTIYF
TGTGCCAGCTCTATGACGCCCTATGGAAACACCATATATTTT
>once|TRBD1|TRBJ1-2|TRBV11-1
CASSLSRGNYGYTF
TGTGCCAGCAGCTTATCCAGGGGGAACTATGGCTACACCTTC
>NA|TRBD2|TRBJ2-5|TRBV7-2
CASSLYGLAQETQYF
TGTGCCAGCAGCTTATACGGACTAGCCCAAGAGACCCAGTACTTC
>NA|NA|TRBJ2-3|TRBV29-1
CSAQPATDTQYF
TGCAGCGCCCAACCCGCCACAGATACGCAGTATTTT
>NA|TRBD2|TRBJ2-2|TRBV5-1
CASGREPNTGELFF
TGCGCCAGCGGGCGGGAGCCGAACACCGGGGAGCTGTTTTTT
>NA|TRBD2|TRBJ2-1|TRBV7-9
CASSSPEGTSGIVNEQFF
TGTGCCAGCAGCTCCCCCGAAGGGACTAGCGGGATTGTTAATGAGCAGTTCTTC
>NA|NA|TRBJ2-7|TRBV19
CASSPFRELTYEQYF
TGTGCCAGTAGTCCCTTCCGGGAATTGACCTACGAGCAGTACTTC
>NA|NA|TRBJ2-3|TRBV11-2
CASSLDRRLLTDTQYF
TGTGCCAGCAGCTTAGATCGCCGGTTACTCACAGATACGCAGTATTTT
>NA|NA|TRBJ1-2|TRBV2
CASSGAGRIYGYTF
TGTGCCAGCAGTGGGGCAGGCCGGATCTATGGCTACACCTTC